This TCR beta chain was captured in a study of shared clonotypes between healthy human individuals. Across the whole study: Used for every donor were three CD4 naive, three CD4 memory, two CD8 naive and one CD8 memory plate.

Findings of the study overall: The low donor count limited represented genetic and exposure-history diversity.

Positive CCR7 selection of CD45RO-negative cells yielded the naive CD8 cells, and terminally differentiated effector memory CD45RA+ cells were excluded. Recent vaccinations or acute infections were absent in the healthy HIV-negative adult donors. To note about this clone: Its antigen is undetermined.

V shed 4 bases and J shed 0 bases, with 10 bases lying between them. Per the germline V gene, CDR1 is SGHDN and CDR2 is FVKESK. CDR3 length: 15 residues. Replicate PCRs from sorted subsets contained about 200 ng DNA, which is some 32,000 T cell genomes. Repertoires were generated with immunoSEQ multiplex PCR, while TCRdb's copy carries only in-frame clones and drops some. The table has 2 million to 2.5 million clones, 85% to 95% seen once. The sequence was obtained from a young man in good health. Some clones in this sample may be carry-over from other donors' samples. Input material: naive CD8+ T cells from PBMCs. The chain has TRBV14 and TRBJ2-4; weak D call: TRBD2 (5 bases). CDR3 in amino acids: CASSPRGLAKNIQYF. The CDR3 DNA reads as TGTGCCAGCAGCCCTAGAGGGTTAGCCAAAAACATTCAGTACTTC.